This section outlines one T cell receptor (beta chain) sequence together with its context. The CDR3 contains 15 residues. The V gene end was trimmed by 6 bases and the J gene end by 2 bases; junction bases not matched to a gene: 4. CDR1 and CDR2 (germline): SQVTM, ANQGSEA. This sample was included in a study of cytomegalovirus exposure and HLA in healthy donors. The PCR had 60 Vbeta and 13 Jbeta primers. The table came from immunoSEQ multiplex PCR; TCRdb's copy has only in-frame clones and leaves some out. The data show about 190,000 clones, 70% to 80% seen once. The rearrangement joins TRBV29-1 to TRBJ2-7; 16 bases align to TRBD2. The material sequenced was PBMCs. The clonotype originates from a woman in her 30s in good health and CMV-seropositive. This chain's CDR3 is CSVAGTSGRAYEQYF. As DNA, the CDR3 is TGCAGCGTCGCCGGGACTAGCGGGAGGGCCTACGAGCAGTACTTC.